A single sample is the source of the 20 T cell receptor beta chains below, sequenced in a study of blood T cell repertoires in COVID-19. Libraries were prepared by immunoSEQ multiplex PCR; TCRdb keeps only in-frame clonotypes and omits some of them. The sample lists about 61,000 clones; 91% were seen once. The sequencing input was peripheral blood. Receptors were obtained from a human donor in a cohort sampled during active COVID-19.

The chain has TRBV5-1 and TRBJ2-2, with D tentatively TRBD2 (5 bases). CDR3 length: 14 amino acids. V lost 5 bases and J 2 bases, leaving 10 bases between the germline ends. The germline CDR1 and CDR2 sequences are SGHRS and YFSETQ. The CDR3 DNA is TGCGCCAGCAGGAGGGTTGTTAACACCGGGGAGCTGTTTTTT. As protein: CASRRVVNTGELFF.

The J gene is TRBJ1-6, the V gene TRBV20-1, with D possibly being TRBD1 (5 bases). Germline assignment: CDR1 DFQATT and CDR2 SNEGSKA (reference sequence). This CDR3 comprises 15 residues. The V end was cut by 3 bases, the J end by 7 bases, with 16 bases between. The CDR3 loop reads CSASGLGGTNSPLHF. In DNA, the CDR3 is TGCAGTGCTAGTGGATTGGGGGGGACGAATTCACCCCTCCACTTT.

In its sample, this clone was seen once. The rearrangement links TRBV5-4 to TRBJ2-7; 12 nucleotides match TRBD2. With V trimmed by 1 base and J by 3 bases, 2 bases remained unmatched. This CDR3 is 15 amino acids long. Germline V gives CDR1 SGHNT, CDR2 YYREEE (reference sequence). CDR3: CASSLKTSGGYEQYF. In DNA form, the CDR3 reads TGTGCCAGCAGCTTGAAGACTAGCGGGGGCTACGAGCAGTACTTC.

CDR3 sequence: CASSQSTGGLSHEQYF. The CDR3, as DNA: TGTGCCAGCAGCCAATCCACAGGGGGCCTATCCCACGAGCAGTACTTC. V and J are TRBV16 and TRBJ2-7; 9 positions match TRBD1. The CDR3 is 16 amino acids. In germline, CDR1 is KGHSY, CDR2 FQNENV. V shed 0 bases, J shed 5 bases, and the junction held 8 bases outside the gene matches.

The CDR3 DNA is TGTGCCAGCAGCTCTACCTCCTACGAGCAGTACTTC. Amino acid sequence: CASSSTSYEQYF. The rearrangement joins TRBV5-6 to TRBJ2-7; D is unresolved. CDR3 length: 12 amino acids. Per the germline V gene, CDR1 is SGHDT and CDR2 is YYEEEE. V was pared by 3 bases and J by 0 bases, with 4 bases between.

V and J are TRBV18 and TRBJ2-6; a possible D gene is TRBD1 (6 bases). The germline V and J ends were trimmed by 4 bases and 1 base, with 8 bases remaining between them. This CDR3 is built from 15 residues. Germline CDR1 and CDR2: KGHSH and LQKENI. CDR3 bases: TGTGCCAGCTCACTCCAGGGGTCTGGGGCCAACGTCCTGACTTTC. Translating it yields CASSLQGSGANVLTF.

The DNA for the CDR3 is TGTGCCAGCAGTGGGGGGGAGCGGCCCCTCCCCCTCGATGAGCAGTTCTTC. Its translation is CASSGGERPLPLDEQFF. The chain has TRBV6-1 and TRBJ2-1, with TRBD2 as a possible D gene (6 bases). V lost 4 bases to trimming and J lost 8 bases, with 24 bases between them. The CDR3 runs to 17 residues. The germline gives CDR1 MNHNS, CDR2 SASEGT.

CDR3 loop: CASSARQGETQYF. The DNA of the CDR3 is TGTGCCAGCAGCGCCCGACAGGGAGAGACCCAGTACTTC. The gene calls are TRBV9 and TRBJ2-5; 7 positions match TRBD1. Germline CDR1 SGDLS, CDR2 YYNGEE. This CDR3 is built from 13 residues. V lost 3 bases to trimming and J lost 4 bases; unmatched junction nucleotides: 3.

The chain links TRBV6-2 or TRBV6-3 to TRBJ1-5; unclear D gene. Germline CDR1 and CDR2: MNHEY and SVGEGT. Trimming left V 2 bases short and J 4 bases short, with 9 bases between. The length of the CDR3 is 14 residues. CDR3 DNA: TGTGCCAGCAGTTACCGCGGGAAAAATCAGCCCCAGCATTTT. Translated, it gives CASSYRGKNQPQHF.

The chain employs TRBV15 and TRBJ2-7; 8 positions match TRBD1. V lost 1 base and J lost 2; bases outside the gene matches: 4. Germline CDR1 is LNHNV and CDR2 is YYDKDF (reference sequence). This CDR3 contains 15 residues. In DNA form, the CDR3 reads TGTGCCACCAGCAGAGTAAGACAGGGGACCTACGAGCAGTACTTC. Translation gives CATSRVRQGTYEQYF.

V usage is TRBV28 and J usage is TRBJ1-4; 9 nucleotides line up with TRBD1. The CDR3 contains 15 residues. Germline lookup yields CDR1 MDHEN and CDR2 SYDVKM. The V segment lost 7 bases and the J segment 5 bases; nucleotides outside the gene matches: 8. The CDR3 DNA is TGTGCCAGCACAACTGCCGGGACAGGGAATGAAAAACTGTTTTTT. Amino acids: CASTTAGTGNEKLFF. The variable domain in full, completed from reference TRBV28 and TRBJ1-4, reads DVKVTQSSRYLVKRTGEKVFLECVQDMDHENMFWYRQDPGLGLRLIYFSYDVKMKEKGDIPEGYSVSREKKERFSLILESASTNQTSMYLCASTTAGTGNEKLFFGSGTQLSVL.

The chain recombines TRBV7-2 with TRBJ1-1; 7 bases fit TRBD1. The germline V gene encodes CDR1 SGHTA and CDR2 FQGNSA. V was pared by 5 bases and J by 5 bases, with 8 bases of the junction left unmatched. The CDR3 extends over 14 amino acids. The CDR3 reads CASSLQGRQTEAFF. For the CDR3, the DNA is TGTGCCAGCAGCCTACAGGGGCGTCAGACTGAAGCTTTCTTT.

CDR3 nucleotide sequence: TGCGCCAGCAGCCAAGTTGTGCGGGGGAGCACAGATACGCAGTATTTT. Translating it yields CASSQVVRGSTDTQYF. The J gene is TRBJ2-3, the V gene TRBV4-1; 7 bases fit TRBD2. V shed 1 base, J shed 0 bases, and the junction held 4 bases outside the gene matches. The CDR3 is 16 residues long. From germline, CDR1 is MGHRA and CDR2 YSYEKL.

The rearrangement joins TRBV2 to TRBJ1-4; no definite D call. The germline V gene has CDR1 SNHLY and CDR2 FYNNEI. The V end was cut by 5 bases, the J end by 17 bases, with 18 bases between. The CDR3 extends over 12 amino acids. The CDR3 coding sequence is TGTGCCAGCAGTCTGAACCGGGAGTTTTACTTTTTT. This translates into CASSLNREFYFF.

CDR3 protein: CASSSGTGDTGELFF. The CDR3 nucleotides are TGTGCCAGCAGCTCCGGGACAGGGGACACCGGGGAGCTGTTTTTT. V gene TRBV7-2 combines with J gene TRBJ2-2; TRBD1 matches at 10 bases. With 4 bases clipped from V and 3 bases from J, the junction kept 2 bases outside the gene matches. Germline V gene lookup returns CDR1 SGHTA and CDR2 FQGNSA. This CDR3 spans 15 amino acids.

This chain links TRBV27 with TRBJ1-5; 7 nucleotides agree with TRBD1. V was pared by 10 bases and J by 5 bases, with 8 bases of the junction left unmatched. The CDR3 has 13 residues. Germline V gene data show CDR1 as MNHEY and CDR2 as SMNVEV (reference sequence). This CDR3 reads CAISGTEYQPQHF. Written as DNA, the CDR3 is TGTGCCATCTCCGGGACAGAGTATCAGCCCCAGCATTTT.

The chain employs TRBV2 and TRBJ1-4, with D unresolved. V was clipped by 4 bases and J by 0 bases, with 12 bases between them. The CDR3 is 16 amino acids. Germline V lookup: CDR1 SNHLY, CDR2 FYNNEI. CDR3 loop: CASSVTTAATNEKLFF. The CDR3 nucleotides read TGTGCCAGCAGTGTAACGACTGCAGCAACTAATGAAAAACTGTTTTTT.

The rearrangement links TRBV11-3 to TRBJ2-1, with 9 positions matching TRBD1. Trimming at V came to 5 bases and at J to 9 bases, leaving 11 bases not matched to a gene. Looked up from germline, CDR1 is SGHNT and CDR2 is YENEEA. This CDR3 is 15 amino acids long. The CDR3 nucleotides are TGTGCCAGCAGCCGCGGACAGGGGCTCACTCTTGAGCAGTTCTTC. Its protein is CASSRGQGLTLEQFF.

The chain recombines TRBV6-5 with TRBJ1-1; D might be TRBD1 (5 bases). Trimming stripped 11 bases from V and 1 base from J, with 8 bases between. Per germline, CDR1 MNHEY and CDR2 SVGAGI. The CDR3 is 11 amino acids. This chain's CDR3 is CASRGNTEAFF. The CDR3 DNA sequence: TGTGCCTCTAGGGGGAACACTGAAGCTTTCTTT.

This clone appeared a few times. This sequence joins TRBV6-5 and TRBJ1-2; the match to TRBD1 covers 8 bases. The CDR3 has 16 amino acids. CDR1 and CDR2 from the germline V gene are MNHEY and SVGAGI. With 1 base clipped from V and 1 base from J, the junction kept 5 bases outside the gene matches. This chain's CDR3 is CASSYLGQGLNYGYTF. CDR3 coding DNA: TGTGCCAGCAGTTACTTAGGACAGGGTCTTAACTATGGCTACACCTTC.